This TCR beta chain came from a study of blood T cell repertoires in COVID-19. This CDR3 is 12 amino acids long. Trimming left V 6 bases short and J 8 bases short, with 11 bases between. Per germline, CDR1 LNHDA and CDR2 SQIVND (reference sequence). The authors' processing: From reference gene primer amplification, estimates of nucleated cell counts were derived. Sequenced by immunoSEQ multiplex PCR; TCRdb stores in-frame clones only, minus some. The DNA was the basis for D and trimming; V, J and clone size are from that table. The profile covers about 280,000 clones, with about 82% appearing a single time and less than 6.5% taken by the ten largest.

The rearrangement links TRBV19 to TRBJ2-1; possible D gene TRBD1, 6 bases. The sequence derives from a man aged 50 to 60 with active or convalescent COVID-19. Material for sequencing was peripheral blood. CDR3: CASSPQGDEQFF. The CDR3 coding sequence is TGTGCCAGTAGCCCACAGGGAGATGAGCAGTTCTTC.